This TCR beta chain was identified during a study of patients and donors after allogeneic stem cell transplantation. The CDR3 sequence is 14 residues long. Germline values: CDR1 SGHTA, CDR2 FQGNSA. Trimming removed 5 bases from V and 3 bases from J, with 12 bases in between. Each CDR3 protein is one row after TCRdb ran MiXCR on the RT-PCR reads. The repertoire has 900,000 to 1,000,000 distinct CDR3 sequences, approximately 18% of them found once; the top ten carry under 6.5%. This clonotype was detected a few times. V usage is TRBV7-2 and J usage is TRBJ2-3; possible D gene TRBD1, 7 bases. The sequenced sample was blood, either unsorted or a sorted T cell fraction (not recorded which). The sequence came from a human donor who was either an allogeneic HSCT recipient or a stem cell or donor lymphocyte infusion donor (not recorded which). It is not recorded whose cells these are; they may come from a transplant donor. The CDR3 region is CASSDRAGTDTQYF. In DNA, the CDR3 is TGTGCCAGCAGCGACAGGGCGGGAACAGATACGCAGTATTTT. Together with reference TRBV7-2 and TRBJ2-3, the CDR3 gives the full variable domain: GAGVSQSPSNKVTEKGKDVELRCDPISGHTALYWYRQSLGQGLEFLIYFQGNSAPDKSGLPSDRFSAERTGGSVSTLTIQRTQQEDSAVYLCASSDRAGTDTQYFGPGTRLTVL.